The next 11 T cell receptor beta chains were all read from a single sample in a study of post-analysis software for immune sequencing data. General study findings and limits: A handful of TRBV segments occurring more often in patients than controls included TRBV5-6, TRBV5-1 and TRBV20-1.

No antigen has been identified for these receptors. Each TCR beta cDNA library carried unique molecular identifiers. TCRdb reprocessed the PCR reads with MiXCR, giving one entry per CDR3 protein. The table shows roughly 400,000 distinct CDR3 sequences, with about 39% occurring only once. The sample was blood. The receptors come from a girl aged 2-10 years with multiple sclerosis.

The chain combines TRBV29-1 with TRBJ2-1; 8 bases are a match to TRBD1. Losses at the gene ends were 4 bases for V and 3 bases for J; bases not matched to a gene: 11. CDR1 is SQVTM and CDR2 is ANQGSEA in the germline V gene. CDR3 length: 16 residues. The CDR3 reads CSVVGQGPVFYNEQFF. Written as DNA, the CDR3 is TGCAGCGTTGTCGGACAGGGACCAGTTTTCTACAATGAGCAGTTCTTC.

This clonotype was detected a few times. The chain combines TRBV2 with TRBJ2-3; possible D gene TRBD1, 5 bases. In germline, CDR1 is SNHLY, CDR2 FYNNEI. Trimming stripped 2 bases from V and 0 bases from J, with 15 bases between. The CDR3 length is 17 residues. As DNA, the CDR3 is TGTGCCAGCAGTGAATTTTGGACAAAAACTAGCACAGATACGCAGTATTTT. Residues: CASSEFWTKTSTDTQYF.

The chain recombines TRBV12-3 or TRBV12-4 with TRBJ2-4; D is unclear. The end of the DNA is better explained by TRBJ2-7, so the J call may be wrong. CDR3 length: 13 amino acids. This CDR3 reads CASSFSRWSEQYF. The CDR3 bases are TGTGCCAGCAGTTTTAGCAGGTGGAGCGAGCAGTACTTC.

Notes on this clonotype: A single base separates this from a much larger clone, so it may be a read error. V usage is TRBV12-3 or TRBV12-4 and J usage is TRBJ1-6; D not certain. The CDR3 consists of 15 residues. The DNA of the CDR3 is TGTGCCAGCAACAACCGGGCCTCCCGGGGTTCACTCCTCCACTTT. This encodes CASNNRASRGSLLHF.

V gene TRBV6-2 or TRBV6-3 combines with J gene TRBJ2-2; 9 nucleotides agree with TRBD2. CDR3 size: 16 residues. V was clipped by 0 bases and J by 5 bases; unmatched bases: 4. CDR1 is MNHEY, CDR2 SVGEGT, per germline. CDR3 in amino acids: CASSYSGTSLTGELFF. In DNA form, the CDR3 reads TGTGCCAGCAGTTACTCGGGGACTAGCTTAACCGGGGAGCTGTTTTTT.

The chain uses TRBV28 and TRBJ1-3; D gene uncertain. The CDR3 consists of 17 residues. The germline CDR1 and CDR2 sequences are MDHEN and SYDVKM. Trimming shortened V by 5 bases and J by 2 bases, and 19 bases separated the two germline ends. In DNA, the CDR3 is TGTGCCAGCAGTCCCCTCGTCCAAATATTAACTGGAAACACCATATATTTT. This gives the protein CASSPLVQILTGNTIYF.

The rearrangement links TRBV28 to TRBJ2-7; the D gene is possibly TRBD2 (6 bases). This CDR3 has 15 residues. Germline CDR1 reads MDHEN; CDR2 reads SYDVKM. The germline V and J ends were trimmed by 0 bases and 0 bases, with 9 bases remaining between them. CDR3: CASSLWPGVSYEQYF. The CDR3 DNA reads TGTGCCAGCAGTTTATGGCCGGGGGTCTCCTACGAGCAGTACTTC.

This clonotype was recorded at least ten times. The J gene is TRBJ2-3, the V gene TRBV18; D is unclear. Trimming removed 1 base at V and 2 bases at J, with 4 bases between. The germline V gene has CDR1 KGHSH and CDR2 LQKENI. There are 13 residues in the CDR3. CDR3 coding DNA: TGTGCCAGCTCACCACTAACCACAGATACGCAGTATTTT. Translating gives CASSPLTTDTQYF.

This clonotype came up a few times. J is TRBJ1-6 and V is TRBV4-1; D not resolved. This CDR3 has 14 amino acids. Per the germline V gene, CDR1 is MGHRA and CDR2 is YSYEKL. V shed 0 bases and J shed 4 bases, with 4 bases lying between them. The CDR3 is CASSQDQYNSPLHF. CDR3 DNA: TGCGCCAGCAGCCAAGATCAGTATAATTCACCCCTCCACTTT.

This chain links TRBV13 with TRBJ1-2; D not certain. Trimming shortened V by 1 base and J by 1 base, and 10 bases separated the two germline ends. Germline lookup yields CDR1 PRHDT and CDR2 FYEKMQ (reference sequence). The CDR3 is made up of 15 amino acids. The CDR3 protein is CASSLERRVNYGYTF. Written as DNA, the CDR3 is TGTGCCAGCAGCTTAGAGAGGAGGGTTAACTATGGCTACACCTTC. The variable domain in full, with the rest retrieved from reference TRBV13 and TRBJ1-2, is AAGVIQSPRHLIKEKRETATLKCYPIPRHDTVYWYQQGPGQDPQFLISFYEKMQSDKGSIPDRFSAQQFSDYHSELNMSSLELGDSALYFCASSLERRVNYGYTFGSGTRLTVV.

V usage is TRBV20-1 and J usage is TRBJ2-4; 7 nucleotides agree with TRBD2. V dropped 2 bases and J dropped 0; count of bases not matched to a gene: 1. In germline, CDR1 is DFQATT, CDR2 SNEGSKA (reference sequence). CDR3 length: 14 amino acids. CDR3 sequence: CSARLAGAKNIQYF. CDR3 coding DNA: TGCAGTGCTAGATTAGCGGGAGCCAAAAACATTCAGTACTTC.